This T cell receptor beta chain was captured by sequencing in a study of cytomegalovirus exposure and HLA in healthy donors. Study-wide points: As a later analysis revealed, the rate of TCR association differed by HLA locus, with DRB1 most and HLA-C fewest. Researchers left out some V segments, among them TRBV6-2 and TRBV6-3, as indistinguishable. Listed as cytomegalovirus-associated were over 150 TCR beta chains. Donors were assumed by presence/absence analyses to have roughly uniform sequencing depth.

PCR involved 60 Vbeta and 13 Jbeta primers. TCRdb's table, derived via immunoSEQ multiplex PCR, lists solely in-frame clones and lacks some. The data contain under 150,000 clones, 75% to 80% of them singletons. The CDR3 is made up of 13 amino acids. Germline V lookup: CDR1 LNHDA, CDR2 SQIVND (reference sequence). Between the trimmed V and J ends, which lost 5 bases and 3 bases, there was a span of 8 bases. Regarding this clone: Its antigen remains unidentified.

This chain links TRBV19 with TRBJ1-5; D not certain. Sequencing was performed on PBMCs. The origin of this receptor is a woman in her forties in good health and CMV-seronegative. Here the CDR3 reads CASSPGYNQPQHF. The CDR3, as DNA: TGTGCCAGTAGTCCGGGGTACAATCAGCCCCAGCATTTT.